The T cell receptor beta chain described here comes from a study of cytomegalovirus exposure and HLA in healthy donors. Looking at the study overall: According to later analysis, the same platform produced the approximately 120 validation and around 730 first-cohort repertoires.

The CDR3 totals 15 residues. Germline CDR1 and CDR2: SGDLS and YYNGEE. V was shortened by 3 bases and J by 0 bases, with 11 bases between the two germline ends. With respect to this clone: The target antigen is unknown.

Findings of the study overall: The finding came from a later analysis; first-cohort TCR clusters tended to co-occur in the 90 to 150 validation repertoires. The listing of 150 or so TCR beta chains classed them as cytomegalovirus-associated.

Here immunoSEQ multiplex PCR was the method, and the copy in TCRdb shows in-frame clones only, minus some. This table has roughly 250,000 clones, about 90% appearing once. The chain has TRBV9 and TRBJ2-3; D possibly corresponds to TRBD2 (6 bases). Sequenced material: PBMCs. This receptor was taken from a woman in her late teens or twenties in good health and CMV-seronegative. CDR3 protein: CASSGLATSTDTQYF. CDR3 coding DNA: TGTGCCAGCAGCGGCCTAGCGACAAGCACAGATACGCAGTATTTT.